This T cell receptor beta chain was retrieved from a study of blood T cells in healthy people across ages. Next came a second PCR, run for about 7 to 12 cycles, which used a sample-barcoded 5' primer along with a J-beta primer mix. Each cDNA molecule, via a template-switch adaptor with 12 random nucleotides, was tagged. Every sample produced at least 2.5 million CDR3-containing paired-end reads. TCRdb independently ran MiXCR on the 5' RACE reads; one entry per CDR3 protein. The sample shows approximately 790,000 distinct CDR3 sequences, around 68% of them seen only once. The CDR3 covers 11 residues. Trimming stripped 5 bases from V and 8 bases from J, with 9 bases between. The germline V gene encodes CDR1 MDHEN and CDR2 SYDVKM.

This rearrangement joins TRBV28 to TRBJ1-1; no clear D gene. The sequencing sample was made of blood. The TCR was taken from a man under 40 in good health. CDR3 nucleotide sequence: TGTGCCAGCAGTATCCTCGGGGAAGCTTTCTTT. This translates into CASSILGEAFF.